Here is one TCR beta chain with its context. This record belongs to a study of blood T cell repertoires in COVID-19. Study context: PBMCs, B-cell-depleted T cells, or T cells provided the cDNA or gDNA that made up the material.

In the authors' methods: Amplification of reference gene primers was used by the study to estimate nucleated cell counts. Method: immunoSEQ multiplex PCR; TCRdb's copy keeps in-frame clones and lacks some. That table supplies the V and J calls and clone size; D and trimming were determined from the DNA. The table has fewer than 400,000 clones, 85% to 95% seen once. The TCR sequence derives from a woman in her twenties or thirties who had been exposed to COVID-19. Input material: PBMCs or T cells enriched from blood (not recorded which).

DNA for the CDR3: TGTGCCAGCAGTTACTCGAAGACGGGGGTTCGGTACTATGGCTACACCTTC. This encodes CASSYSKTGVRYYGYTF. This chain uses TRBV6-2 or TRBV6-3 with TRBJ1-2; weak D call: TRBD1 (5 bases). There are 17 residues in the CDR3. The V gene's germline CDR1 is MNHEY and CDR2 SVGEGT. V lost 0 bases, J lost 3 bases, and 17 bases lay in between.